This TCR beta chain was profiled in a study of blood T cell repertoires in COVID-19. On the study more broadly: Whether acute or convalescent, the COVID-19 samples came from the United States, Italy and Spain.

Produced via immunoSEQ multiplex PCR; TCRdb's table is partial and in-frame only. The sample records a few hundred thousand clones, roughly nine tenths being singletons. The CDR3 covers 20 residues. Losses at the gene ends were 6 bases for V and 10 bases for J; bases not matched to a gene: 29. CDR1 is LNHDA and CDR2 is SQIVND in the germline V gene (reference sequence). The sequenced sample was peripheral blood. The receptor was isolated from a man aged 35-49 years with acute or convalescent COVID-19. The gene calls are TRBV19 and TRBJ1-4, with TRBD1 matching 7 bases. In DNA form, the CDR3 reads TGTGCCAGTAGCCAACCCTCAGGGGGACGACGGTCTGGCGTCATGGGAAAACTGTTTTTT. It encodes CASSQPSGGRRSGVMGKLFF.